The present T cell receptor beta chain was sequenced within a study of vaccination effects on CD4 cells after COVID-19. About the research overall: Vaccination followed sampling of two convalescent patients by 16 days and one week respectively.

Whole-study findings and limits: Late in the post-vaccination period, infection-induced and vaccine-induced clones underwent marked clonal contraction. Researchers reported few convalescent patients and no early post-infection timepoints in the study.

In the case of this clone: Antigen: not known.

The repertoire was sequenced with immunoSEQ multiplex PCR; TCRdb's copy has only in-frame clones and lacks some. The sample contains about 37,000 clones, just under 75% of which appear only once. Antigen-specific CD4+ T cells were expanded with viral peptide pools in the ViraFEST assay before sequencing. Isolation of CD4+ T cells took place after approximately 10 days of culture. PCR showed that the person got SARS-CoV-2 infection at some point between March and December 2020. Cultures used about 2 million PBMC per well, approximately 9.5 IU/ml IL-2 and roughly 10 ug/ml peptides. Trimming removed 6 bases from V and 7 bases from J; junction bases left unmatched: 7. The germline V gene encodes CDR1 ENHRY and CDR2 SYGVKD. The CDR3 has 13 amino acids.

This chain uses TRBV10-3 with TRBJ1-2; 8 bases are a match to TRBD1. The sample was CD4+ T cells from PBMCs cultured with a peptide pool, taken before COVID-19 vaccination. The TCR originated in a human donor who had a prior SARS-CoV-2 infection. This chain's CDR3 is CAIRQDRDGGYTF. The DNA for the CDR3 is TGTGCCATCAGACAGGACAGGGACGGTGGCTACACCTTC.